This TCR beta chain is from a study of PD-1 blockade in classical Hodgkin lymphoma. Study at large: Every 2 weeks, patients got 3 mg/kg intravenous nivolumab.

The germline V gene encodes CDR1 MGHRA and CDR2 YSYEKL. V was clipped by 1 base and J by 4 bases, with 7 bases between them. This CDR3 is 13 amino acids long. Relapse after autologous stem cell transplantation occurred in every patient, and brentuximab vedotin exposure varied. Classifying best responses yielded complete response, partial response or progressive disease. Repertoires were generated with immunoSEQ multiplex PCR, while TCRdb's copy carries only in-frame clones and drops some. Of tens of thousands of clones listed, about two thirds were seen once; the top ten hold 2.5% to 3.5%. The rearrangement uses TRBV4-1 and TRBJ2-5; D is ambiguous. The receptor was isolated from a human donor with classical Hodgkin lymphoma. Sequenced material: peripheral blood mononuclear cells (PBMCs), taken before the second cycle of nivolumab. The CDR3 loop is CASSQVEVETQYF. The DNA for the CDR3 is TGCGCCAGCAGCCAAGTTGAAGTAGAGACCCAGTACTTC.